A selection of T cell receptor beta chains follows, all from one sample in a study of glioma-infiltrating T cells after dendritic cell vaccination. Produced via immunoSEQ multiplex PCR; TCRdb's table is partial and in-frame only. The sample shows more than 55,000 clones, roughly 84% of them seen only once. Sequences were derived from blood, sampled after dendritic cell vaccination. These receptors all stem from a human donor with glioblastoma. CDR3s include the opening cysteine and the closing phenylalanine or tryptophan. A D gene is named only where the DNA matches it firmly. Rows give clone size only sometimes, using once, few, many, or a class for an expanded clone.

>-|TRBV28|TRBJ2-3|-
CASSLLGGSTDTQYF
TGTGCCAGCAGTTTATTAGGGGGAAGCACAGATACGCAGTATTTT
>-|TRBV27|TRBJ1-2|TRBD1
CASSPWTGSNYGYTF
TGTGCCAGCAGTCCCTGGACAGGGTCCAACTATGGCTACACCTTC
>-|TRBV5-4|TRBJ2-2|TRBD1
CASSWTGTGELFF
TGTGCCAGCAGCTGGACAGGGACCGGGGAGCTGTTTTTT
>few|TRBV6-5|TRBJ2-2|-
CASTYAGLTGELFF
TGTGCCAGCACATACGCAGGGCTCACCGGGGAGCTGTTTTTT
>-|TRBV9|TRBJ2-5|TRBD2
CASGGQAGEETQYF
TGTGCCAGCGGGGGCCAAGCGGGGGAAGAGACCCAGTACTTC
>-|TRBV6-1|TRBJ2-5|-
CASSTGLLGTQYF
TGTGCCAGCAGCACAGGGCTTTTAGGGACCCAGTACTTC
>-|TRBV5-4|TRBJ2-7|TRBD1
CASRPGTGKVEQYF
TGTGCCAGCAGGCCCGGGACAGGGAAAGTCGAGCAGTACTTC
>-|TRBV5-6|TRBJ2-5|TRBD2
CASSSGLATETQYF
TGTGCCAGCAGTTCCGGACTAGCGACAGAGACCCAGTACTTC
>-|TRBV6-5|TRBJ1-1|-
CASSYGGTEAFF
TGTGCCAGCAGTTACGGCGGCACTGAAGCTTTCTTT
>-|TRBV4-2|TRBJ1-4|TRBD1
CASSLPGQSNEKLFF
TGTGCCAGCAGCCTTCCGGGACAGTCTAATGAAAAACTGTTTTTT
>-|TRBV2|TRBJ2-7|TRBD2
CASSEAGTSMAYEQYF
TGTGCCAGCAGTGAAGCCGGGACTAGCATGGCTTACGAGCAGTACTTC
>-|TRBV5-6|TRBJ2-7|TRBD1
CASSGGDRGTREQYF
TGTGCCAGCAGCGGCGGGGACAGGGGGACTCGCGAGCAGTACTTC
>-|TRBV9|TRBJ2-7|TRBD1
CASSASGGQIHEQYF
TGTGCCAGCAGCGCTTCAGGGGGACAAATCCACGAGCAGTACTTC
>-|TRBV7-9|TRBJ1-5|-
CASSLGSQPQHF
TGTGCCAGCAGCTTAGGTAGTCAGCCCCAGCATTTT